Presented here are 9 T cell receptor beta chains from one specimen sequenced in a study of T cell repertoires in cytomegalovirus infection. TCRdb ran MiXCR on the reads and lists one entry per CDR3 protein. The data show hundreds of thousands of distinct CDR3 sequences, with roughly 23% seen just once and about 20% held by the top ten. Sequences were obtained from CD8+ T cells from PBMCs. These receptors came from a human donor in good health (CMV status not recorded). Some clones in this sample may be carry-over from other donors' samples.

The V and J genes are TRBV5-1 and TRBJ2-7, with D tentatively TRBD2 (6 bases). The germline V gene encodes CDR1 SGHRS and CDR2 YFSETQ. Trimming cost V 4 bases and J 2 bases, with 16 bases left between them. The CDR3 contains 15 residues. The CDR3 bases are TGCGCCAGCAGCGTCGACCCCGGGGGACCCTACGAGCAGTACTTC. The encoded protein is CASSVDPGGPYEQYF.

The J gene is TRBJ1-2, the V gene TRBV28; 9 bases align to TRBD1. The junction had 7 bases not matched to a gene; V was cut back by 7 bases and J by 4 bases. Germline V gene lookup returns CDR1 MDHEN and CDR2 SYDVKM. The CDR3 contains 14 residues. The CDR3 reads CASTTQGALYGYTF. The CDR3 DNA is TGTGCCAGCACCACACAGGGGGCCCTCTATGGCTACACCTTC.

This chain uses TRBV6-1 with TRBJ2-5; D is possibly TRBD1 (6 bases). CDR1 and CDR2 (germline): MNHNS, SASEGT. The CDR3 contains 14 residues. V lost 6 bases, J lost 1 base, and 12 bases lay in between. In DNA, the CDR3 is TGTGCCAGCAGGCAGGACAGCATCCAAGAGACCCAGTACTTC. Protein: CASRQDSIQETQYF.

This clonotype was seen at least ten times. The V gene is TRBV12-3 or TRBV12-4, the J gene TRBJ1-5; the D gene is possibly TRBD1 (5 bases). The germline V and J ends were trimmed by 3 bases and 7 bases, with 10 bases remaining between them. The CDR3 runs to 13 residues. CDR3 loop: CASSLGGKQPQHF. The CDR3 DNA reads TGTGCCAGCAGTTTGGGGGGAAAACAGCCCCAGCATTTT.

This clonotype came up a few times. This chain connects TRBV7-8 to TRBJ2-1; D uncertain. V dropped 1 base and J dropped 6 bases, with 13 bases sitting between them. The CDR3 has 15 residues. The germline V gene encodes CDR1 SGHVS and CDR2 FQNEAQ. This CDR3 reads CASSLVGLLSNEQFF. For the CDR3, the DNA is TGTGCCAGCAGCTTAGTCGGCTTACTCAGCAATGAGCAGTTCTTC.

The rearrangement uses TRBV7-2 and TRBJ2-6, with D unresolved. Trimming took off 1 base at V and 0 bases at J, with 10 bases between the two ends. The CDR3 runs 17 residues. Germline V gene lookup returns CDR1 SGHTA and CDR2 FQGNSA. The CDR3 DNA reads as TGTGCCAGCAGCTTAGTCGCAGTCAGCTCTGGGGCCAACGTCCTGACTTTC. Its translation is CASSLVAVSSGANVLTF.

The rearrangement links TRBV27 to TRBJ2-7; D is ambiguous. Per germline, CDR1 MNHEY and CDR2 SMNVEV (reference sequence). Trimming removed 4 bases at V and 7 bases at J, with 14 bases between. The CDR3 consists of 13 residues. The CDR3 sequence is CASSSARRGEQYF. CDR3 nucleotides: TGTGCCAGCAGTTCGGCCAGGCGTGGAGAGCAGTACTTC.

This clonotype was detected ten times or more. The chain couples TRBV7-9 to TRBJ2-3, with TRBD1 matching 7 bases. Unmatched junction bases numbered 3, after V lost 3 bases and J lost 0 bases. From germline, CDR1 is SEHNR and CDR2 FQNEAQ (reference sequence). CDR3 length: 15 amino acids. The CDR3 nucleotides are TGTGCCAGCAGCTTCCCAGGGGGAAGCACAGATACGCAGTATTTT. It specifies CASSFPGGSTDTQYF. Full variable domain (rest looked up from reference TRBV7-9 and TRBJ2-3): DTGVSQNPRHKITKRGQNVTFRCDPISEHNRLYWYRQTLGQGPEFLTYFQNEAQLEKSRLLSDRFSAERPKGSFSTLEIQRTEQGDSAMYLCASSFPGGSTDTQYFGPGTRLTVL.

This clonotype was found many times. The V call is TRBV15, the J call TRBJ1-4; no clear D gene. Germline assignment: CDR1 LNHNV and CDR2 YYDKDF (reference sequence). There are 18 residues in the CDR3. Trimming removed 2 bases at V and 0 bases at J, with 16 bases between. The CDR3 is CATSRLPYYEATNEKLFF. CDR3 sequence (DNA): TGTGCCACCAGCAGACTACCTTATTACGAAGCAACTAATGAAAAACTGTTTTTT.